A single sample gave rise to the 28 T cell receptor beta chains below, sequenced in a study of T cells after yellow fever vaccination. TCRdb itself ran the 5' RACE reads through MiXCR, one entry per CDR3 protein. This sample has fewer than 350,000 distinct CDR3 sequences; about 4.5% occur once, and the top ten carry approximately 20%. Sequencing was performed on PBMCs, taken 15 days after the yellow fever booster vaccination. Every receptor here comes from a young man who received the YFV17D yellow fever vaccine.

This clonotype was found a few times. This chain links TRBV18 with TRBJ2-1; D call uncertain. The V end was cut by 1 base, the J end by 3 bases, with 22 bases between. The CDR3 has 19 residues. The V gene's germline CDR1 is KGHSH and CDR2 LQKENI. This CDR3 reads CASSPRLLSQVVGYNEQFF. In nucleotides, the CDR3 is TGTGCCAGCTCACCACGTCTTCTATCCCAGGTGGTAGGCTACAATGAGCAGTTCTTC. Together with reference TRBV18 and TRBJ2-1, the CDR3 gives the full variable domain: NAGVMQNPRHLVRRRGQEARLRCSPMKGHSHVYWYRQLPEEGLKFMVYLQKENIIDESGMPKERFSAEFPKEGPSILRIQQVVRGDSAAYFCASSPRLLSQVVGYNEQFFGPGTRLTVL.

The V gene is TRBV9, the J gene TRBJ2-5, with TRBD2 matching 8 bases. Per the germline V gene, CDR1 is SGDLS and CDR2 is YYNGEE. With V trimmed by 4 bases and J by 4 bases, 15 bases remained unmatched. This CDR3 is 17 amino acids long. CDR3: CASSPGGTVGWRETQYF. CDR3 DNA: TGTGCCAGCAGCCCGGGGGGGACGGTCGGGTGGAGAGAGACCCAGTACTTC. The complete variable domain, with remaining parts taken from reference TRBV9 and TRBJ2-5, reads DSGVTQTPKHLITATGQRVTLRCSPRSGDLSVYWYQQSLDQGLQFLIQYYNGEERAKGNILERFSAQQFPDLHSELNLSSLELGDSALYFCASSPGGTVGWRETQYFGPGTRLLVL.

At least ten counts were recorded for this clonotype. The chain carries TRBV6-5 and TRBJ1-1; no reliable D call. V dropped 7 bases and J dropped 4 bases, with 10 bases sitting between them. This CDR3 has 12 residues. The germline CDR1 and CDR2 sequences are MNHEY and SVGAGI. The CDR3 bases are TGTGCCAGCACCACCAGAGGCACTGAAGCTTTCTTT. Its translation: CASTTRGTEAFF.

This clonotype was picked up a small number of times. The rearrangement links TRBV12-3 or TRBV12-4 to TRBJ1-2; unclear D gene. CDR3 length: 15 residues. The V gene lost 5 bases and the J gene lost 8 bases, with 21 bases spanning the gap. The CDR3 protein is CASSLSHGLLGGYTF. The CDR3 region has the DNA TGTGCCAGCAGTCTTTCCCACGGGCTCCTTGGGGGCTACACCTTC.

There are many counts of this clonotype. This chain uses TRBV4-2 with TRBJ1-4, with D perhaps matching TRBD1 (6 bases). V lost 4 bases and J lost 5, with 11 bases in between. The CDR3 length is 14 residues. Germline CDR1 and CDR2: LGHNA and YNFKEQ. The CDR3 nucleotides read TGTGCCAGCAGCCCGGGGGGCCCGAATGAAAAACTGTTTTTT. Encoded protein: CASSPGGPNEKLFF.

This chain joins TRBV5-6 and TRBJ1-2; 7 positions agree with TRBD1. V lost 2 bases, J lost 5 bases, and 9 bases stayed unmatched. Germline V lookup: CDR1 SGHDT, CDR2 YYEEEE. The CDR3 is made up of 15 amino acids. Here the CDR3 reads CASSFISDRWYGYTF. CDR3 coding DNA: TGTGCCAGCAGCTTTATATCGGACAGGTGGTATGGCTACACCTTC.

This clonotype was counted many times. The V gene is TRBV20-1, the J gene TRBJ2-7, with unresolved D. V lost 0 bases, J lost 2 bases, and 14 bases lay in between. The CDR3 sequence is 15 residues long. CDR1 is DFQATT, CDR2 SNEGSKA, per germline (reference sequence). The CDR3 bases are TGCAGTGCTAGAGATCGAAGGGCAGGTACCTACGAGCAGTACGTC. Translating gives CSARDRRAGTYEQYV.

The CDR3 sequence is CASSSFWSNEQYV. For the CDR3, the DNA is TGTGCCAGCAGTAGTTTTTGGTCCAACGAGCAGTACGTC. The chain is built from TRBV2 and TRBJ2-7, with unresolved D. This CDR3 region has 13 residues. Trimming pared 5 bases from V and 5 bases from J, leaving 13 bases between. Germline loops: CDR1 SNHLY, CDR2 FYNNEI.

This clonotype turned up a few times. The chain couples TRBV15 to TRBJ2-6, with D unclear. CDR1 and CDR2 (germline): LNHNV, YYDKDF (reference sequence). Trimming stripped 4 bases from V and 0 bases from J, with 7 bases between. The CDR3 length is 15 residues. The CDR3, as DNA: TGTGCCACCAGCATCTGGCCCTCTGGGGCCAACGTCCTGACTTTC. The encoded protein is CATSIWPSGANVLTF.

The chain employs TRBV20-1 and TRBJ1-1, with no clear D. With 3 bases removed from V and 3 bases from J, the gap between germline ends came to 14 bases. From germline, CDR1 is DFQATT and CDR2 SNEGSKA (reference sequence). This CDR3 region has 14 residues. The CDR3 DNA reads TGCAGTGCTAGGGGCGCCGGGTCTTACACTGAAGCTTTCTTT. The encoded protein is CSARGAGSYTEAFF.

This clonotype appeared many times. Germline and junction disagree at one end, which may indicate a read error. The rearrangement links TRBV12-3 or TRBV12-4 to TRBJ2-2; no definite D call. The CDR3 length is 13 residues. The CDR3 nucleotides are TGCGCCAGCAGCCGCAGAGACACCGGGGAGCTGTTTTTT. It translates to CASSRRDTGELFF.

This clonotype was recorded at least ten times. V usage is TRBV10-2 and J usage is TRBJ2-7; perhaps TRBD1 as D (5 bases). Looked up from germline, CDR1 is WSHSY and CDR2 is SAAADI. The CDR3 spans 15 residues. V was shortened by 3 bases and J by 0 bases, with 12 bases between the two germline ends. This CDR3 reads CASSDDSALSYEQYV. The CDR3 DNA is TGCGCCAGCAGTGATGACAGCGCACTCTCCTACGAGCAGTACGTC.

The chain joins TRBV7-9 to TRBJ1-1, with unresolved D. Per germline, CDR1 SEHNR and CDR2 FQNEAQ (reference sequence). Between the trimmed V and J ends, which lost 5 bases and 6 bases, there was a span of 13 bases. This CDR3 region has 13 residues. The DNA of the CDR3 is TGTGCCAGCAGCCCCCCGAATGGGCCTGAAGCTTTCTTT. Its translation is CASSPPNGPEAFF.

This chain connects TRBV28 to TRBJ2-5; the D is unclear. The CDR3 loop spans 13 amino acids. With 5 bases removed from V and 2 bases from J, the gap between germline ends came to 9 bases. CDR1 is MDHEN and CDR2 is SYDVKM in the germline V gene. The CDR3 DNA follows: TGTGCCAGCAGTCCGACGAATCAAGAGACCCAGTACTTC. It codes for CASSPTNQETQYF.

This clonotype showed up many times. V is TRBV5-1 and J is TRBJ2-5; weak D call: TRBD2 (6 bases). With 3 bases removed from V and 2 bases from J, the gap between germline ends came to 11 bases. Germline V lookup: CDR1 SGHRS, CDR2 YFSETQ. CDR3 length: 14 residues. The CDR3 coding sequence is TGCGCCAGCAGCTCCGGGACTCAGCAAGAGACCCAGTACTTC. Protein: CASSSGTQQETQYF.

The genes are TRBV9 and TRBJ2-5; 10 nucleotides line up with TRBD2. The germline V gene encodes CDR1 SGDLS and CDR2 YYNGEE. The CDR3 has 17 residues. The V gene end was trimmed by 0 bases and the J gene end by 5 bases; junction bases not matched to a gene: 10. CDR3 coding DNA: TGTGCCAGCAGCGTAGCTTCGGGGCTAGCGGGGGTGGAGACCCAGTACTTC. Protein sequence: CASSVASGLAGVETQYF.

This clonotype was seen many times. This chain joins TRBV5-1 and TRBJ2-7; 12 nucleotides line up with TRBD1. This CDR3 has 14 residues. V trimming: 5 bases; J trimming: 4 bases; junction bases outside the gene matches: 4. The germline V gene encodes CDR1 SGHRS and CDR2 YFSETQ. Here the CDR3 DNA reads TGCGCCAGCAGTGGGACAGGGGGCTTGTACGAGCAGTACTTC. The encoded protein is CASSGTGGLYEQYF. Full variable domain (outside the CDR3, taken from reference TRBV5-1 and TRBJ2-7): KAGVTQTPRYLIKTRGQQVTLSCSPISGHRSVSWYQQTPGQGLQFLFEYFSETQRNKGNFPGRFSGRQFSNSRSEMNVSTLELGDSALYLCASSGTGGLYEQYFGPGTRLTVT.

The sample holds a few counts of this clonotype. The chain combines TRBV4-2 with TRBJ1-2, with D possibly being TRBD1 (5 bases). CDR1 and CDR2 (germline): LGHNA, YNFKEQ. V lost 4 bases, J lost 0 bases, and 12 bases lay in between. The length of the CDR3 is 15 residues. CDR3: CASSPGYGANYGYTF. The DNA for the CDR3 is TGTGCCAGCAGCCCAGGGTACGGCGCTAACTATGGCTACACCTTC.

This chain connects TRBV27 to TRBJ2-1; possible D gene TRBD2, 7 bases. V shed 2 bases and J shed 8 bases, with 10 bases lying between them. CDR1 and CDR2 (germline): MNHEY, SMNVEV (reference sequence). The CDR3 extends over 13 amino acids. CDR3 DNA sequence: TGTGCCAGCAGTTTAATCGGGGGGCATGAGCAGTTCTTC. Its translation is CASSLIGGHEQFF.

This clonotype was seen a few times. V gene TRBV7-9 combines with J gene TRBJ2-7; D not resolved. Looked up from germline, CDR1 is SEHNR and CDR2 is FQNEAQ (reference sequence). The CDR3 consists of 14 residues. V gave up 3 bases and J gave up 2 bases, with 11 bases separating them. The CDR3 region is CASSFLGPTYEQYF. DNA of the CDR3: TGTGCCAGCAGCTTTCTGGGCCCAACCTACGAGCAGTACTTC.

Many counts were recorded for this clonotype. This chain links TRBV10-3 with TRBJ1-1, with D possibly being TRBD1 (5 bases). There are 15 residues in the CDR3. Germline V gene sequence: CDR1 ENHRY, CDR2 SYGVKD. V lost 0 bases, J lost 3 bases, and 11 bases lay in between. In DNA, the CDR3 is TGTGCCATCAGTGAGTCGAGGCGGGGGGACACTGAAGCTTTCTTT. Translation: CAISESRRGDTEAFF.

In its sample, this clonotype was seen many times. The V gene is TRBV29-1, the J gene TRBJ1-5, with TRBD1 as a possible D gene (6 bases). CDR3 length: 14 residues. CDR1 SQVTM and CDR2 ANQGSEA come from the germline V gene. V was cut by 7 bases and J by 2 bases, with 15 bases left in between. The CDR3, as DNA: TGCAGCGCCATAGCGGGGGGCCGCAATCAGCCCCAGCATTTT. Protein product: CSAIAGGRNQPQHF.

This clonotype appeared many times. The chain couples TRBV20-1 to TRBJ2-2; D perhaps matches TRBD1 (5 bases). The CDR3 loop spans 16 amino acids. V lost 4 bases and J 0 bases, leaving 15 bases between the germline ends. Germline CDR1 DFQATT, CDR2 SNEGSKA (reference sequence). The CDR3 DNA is TGCAGTGCTATCAGGAGACAGTTCGCGAACACCGGGGAGCTGTTTTTT. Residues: CSAIRRQFANTGELFF.

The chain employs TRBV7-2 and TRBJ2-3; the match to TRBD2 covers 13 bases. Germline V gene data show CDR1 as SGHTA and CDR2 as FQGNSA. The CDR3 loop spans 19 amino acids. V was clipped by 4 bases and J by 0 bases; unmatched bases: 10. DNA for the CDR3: TGTGCCAGCAGCTCGGGACTAGCGGGGCCCTCGATAAGCACAGATACGCAGTATTTT. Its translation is CASSSGLAGPSISTDTQYF.

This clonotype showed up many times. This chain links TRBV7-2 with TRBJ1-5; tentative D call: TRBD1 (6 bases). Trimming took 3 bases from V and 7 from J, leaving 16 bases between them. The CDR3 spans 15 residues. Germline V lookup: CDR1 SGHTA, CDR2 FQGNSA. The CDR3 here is CASSFQTGTEQPQHF. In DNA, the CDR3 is TGTGCCAGCAGCTTTCAAACAGGGACTGAGCAGCCCCAGCATTTT.

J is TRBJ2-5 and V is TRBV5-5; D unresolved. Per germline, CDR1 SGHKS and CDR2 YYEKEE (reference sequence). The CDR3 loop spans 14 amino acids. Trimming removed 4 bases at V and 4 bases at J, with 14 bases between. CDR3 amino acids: CASSVGVARETQYF. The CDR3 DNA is TGTGCCAGCAGCGTTGGGGTGGCAAGAGAGACCCAGTACTTC.

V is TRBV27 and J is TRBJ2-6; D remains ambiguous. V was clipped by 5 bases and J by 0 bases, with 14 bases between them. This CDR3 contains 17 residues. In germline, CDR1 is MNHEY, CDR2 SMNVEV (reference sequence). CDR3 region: CASSPTASSSGANVLTF. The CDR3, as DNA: TGTGCCAGCAGTCCCACAGCCTCAAGCTCTGGGGCCAACGTCCTGACTTTC.

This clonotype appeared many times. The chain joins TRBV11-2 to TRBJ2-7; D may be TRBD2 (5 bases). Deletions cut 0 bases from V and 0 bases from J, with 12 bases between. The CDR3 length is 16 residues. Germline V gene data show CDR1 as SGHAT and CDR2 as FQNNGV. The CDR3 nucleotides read TGTGCCAGCAGCTTAGATTCCGGGATCAGCTCCTACGAGCAGTACTTC. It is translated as CASSLDSGISSYEQYF.